This TCR beta chain appears in the sequencing data of a study of shared clonotypes between healthy human individuals (dated by TCRdb to 2020 to 2022). Regarding the study in general: A few men and two women, aged 18 to 49 years, made up the cohort. Leukapheresis yielded between about 0.8 and 8.9 billion PBMCs per donor. Libraries were prepared and TCR repertoires were sequenced by different laboratories using diverse techniques, in order to increase sequencing depth and limit assay-specific biases. For each donor, CD4 naive and CD4 memory were each given three plates, CD8 naive was given two plates, and CD8 memory was given one plate. Blood TCR repertoires of about five healthy adults were deeply sequenced to estimate repertoire size and the extent of clonotype sharing between individuals. Overall study outcomes, separate from this receptor: Naive subsets generally had larger estimated clonotype richness than memory subsets. Approximately 4.8% of naive CD4, around 4% of naive CD8, approximately 2.2% of memory CD4, and 0.4% of memory CD8 clonotypes were shared across a few donors. Even with the large sequencing depth, rarefaction of the sorted-subset datasets indicated that sequencing was incomplete. Sampling was restricted to blood, and TCR repertoires in tissue are likely to differ from TCR repertoires in blood. Compared with non-shared clonotypes, clonotypes shared by all four sorted-subset donors had higher generation probabilities. Pairwise subsampling indicated that sequencing depth was expected to affect the degree of clonotype sharing among donors. Because the study included only a small number of donors, the genetic and exposure-history diversity represented was limited.

Using the deep immunoSEQ assay, multiplex PCR amplified TCR CDR3 regions from genomic DNA. Genomic DNA extracted from each cell subset was distributed evenly over all wells of several immunoSEQ 96-well plates, and each plate served as one replicate. For sorted subsets, approximately 190 ng of genomic DNA, equivalent to around 30,000 T cell genomes, went into each replicate PCR. Purified libraries were measured with a Qubit 3.0 fluorometer, size-checked on a Bioanalyzer 2100, and measured again with the KAPA Library Quantification kit. Each immunoSEQ 96-well plate was sequenced on its own single-read 150-cycle Illumina NextSeq 550 flow cell. Processing in the source paper ran as follows. Because the immunoSEQ output held only junctional sequences and lacked quality scores, the filtering could not match the filtering applied to full-length reads. Sequences were annotated with PyIR, a Python wrapper for IgBLAST v1.9, using IMGT germline references to assign V/J genes and CDR3. Reads with weak V/J assignments (E-value above 1e-6), missing CDR3, stop codons, out-of-frame junctions, or ambiguous translated residues were removed. V3J clonotypes were defined as sequences sharing an identical inferred V gene, J gene, and CDR3 amino acid sequence. To compute the percentage overlap between repertoires, the number of shared unique clonotypes was divided by the size of the smaller repertoire. Three approaches were used to assess repertoire richness: RTK rarefaction, the Chao1 estimator, and Recon v2.1 estimates of unobserved clonotypes. Generation probabilities were computed with OLGA for all TCRbeta clonotypes obtained by the gDNA method from several donors. TCRdb limited this immuneACCESS table to in-frame rearrangements with V and J called. A share of clones is missing; checked studies link under half to unresolved V genes, and the rest is unexplained. V and J calls plus clone size are reproduced from that table; the DNA served to infer D and trimming. The sample includes 300,000 to 350,000 clones, with around 79% observed a single time. The ten largest clonotypes hold more than 9% of the sample.

The donors were healthy, HIV-negative adults who had no recently reported acute infections or vaccinations. Only Caucasian adults living in Nashville, Tennessee, USA were represented among the donors. CD4+ T cells were enriched through magnetic negative selection, after which naive cells were positively selected on CD45RA and the remaining negative fraction served as the memory subset. After blood collection by leukapheresis, PBMCs were isolated using Ficoll-Histopaque density gradient centrifugation and then cryopreserved in the vapor phase of liquid nitrogen. Purity and quantity of every magnetically sorted T cell population were checked by analytical flow cytometry. Genomic DNA was isolated from every sorted fraction and measured by UV absorbance on a Nanodrop 2000c. According to the germline V gene, CDR1 reads SGHRS and CDR2 reads YFSETQ. V and J are truncated by 3 bases and 8 bases respectively, leaving an intervening sequence of 22 bases. From cysteine to phenylalanine, the CDR3 is 16 amino acids long. Only the CDR3 DNA stays, 48 bases, in frame from base 1.

With respect to this clone: The antigen it recognizes is unknown. The sample holds no much larger clone one base away, and base qualities are not on file.

Material for sequencing was memory CD4+ T cells sorted from blood. The label giving this sample's cell subset or site can be read as: CD45RA-negative fraction. The receptor was derived from a man between 25 and 39 years old in good health. Here the chain combines TRBV5-1 and TRBJ2-3; the D region is possibly TRBD1 or TRBD2, each matching across 6 bases. The nucleotide sequence is TGCGCCAGCAGCTACGGGTCGGGGGCCGAGGTGGTTACGCAGTATTTT. It specifies CASSYGSGAEVVTQYF.